This is a list of T cell receptor beta chains from one sample in a study of T cell responses to AZD1222 COVID-19 vaccine. Using immunoSEQ multiplex PCR, the repertoire was profiled, and TCRdb retains in-frame clones only, with some absent. The data contain more than 150,000 clones, 80% to 90% of them singletons. The sample was peripheral blood, taken on day 0 of AZD1222 vaccination. The receptors here all came from an adult in good health. Both conserved end residues are part of each CDR3. The order of the fields is CDR3 DNA, CDR3 protein, J gene, clone size, V gene, D gene. A D gene is named only where the DNA matches it firmly. For some rows the clone size is stated as once, few or many, or as a class when expanded; others skip it.

CDR3 DNA: TGTGCCACCAGCACACAGGAACCTTTTCGCCGGAACACTGAAGCTTTCTTT
CDR3 protein: CATSTQEPFRRNTEAFF
J gene: TRBJ1-1
clone size: .
V gene: TRBV15
D gene: .

CDR3 DNA: TGTGCCAGCTCACTAACGATTGAGAATCAGCCCCAGCATTTT
CDR3 protein: CASSLTIENQPQHF
J gene: TRBJ1-5
clone size: .
V gene: TRBV18
D gene: .

CDR3 DNA: TGTGCCAGCAGTTTGGGCCCAGGGGCCTATGGCTACACCTTC
CDR3 protein: CASSLGPGAYGYTF
J gene: TRBJ1-2
clone size: .
V gene: TRBV28
D gene: .

CDR3 DNA: TGTGCCAGCAGCGTAGCGGGACAGGGGGCCTCACCCCTCCACTTT
CDR3 protein: CASSVAGQGASPLHF
J gene: TRBJ1-6
clone size: .
V gene: TRBV9
D gene: TRBD1

CDR3 DNA: TGTGCCAGCAGCTTAACGGAGAGCTCCTACAATGAGCAGTTCTTC
CDR3 protein: CASSLTESSYNEQFF
J gene: TRBJ2-1
clone size: .
V gene: TRBV7-2
D gene: .

CDR3 DNA: TGTGCCTGGAGCGCCCCCGGGCTTAGCACAGATACGCAGTATTTT
CDR3 protein: CAWSAPGLSTDTQYF
J gene: TRBJ2-3
clone size: .
V gene: TRBV30
D gene: .

CDR3 DNA: TGCGCCAGCAGTGAGTCAAGGGGCCCCTACGAGCAGTACTTC
CDR3 protein: CASSESRGPYEQYF
J gene: TRBJ2-7
clone size: .
V gene: TRBV10-1
D gene: .

CDR3 DNA: TGCGCCAGCAGCTTTCAGGGGGCCGGGGAGCTGTTTTTT
CDR3 protein: CASSFQGAGELFF
J gene: TRBJ2-2
clone size: .
V gene: TRBV5-1
D gene: TRBD1

CDR3 DNA: TGTGCCAGCAGTTCCCCGACTAGCGGGAGTTACGAGCAGTACTTC
CDR3 protein: CASSSPTSGSYEQYF
J gene: TRBJ2-7
clone size: .
V gene: TRBV6-6
D gene: TRBD2

CDR3 DNA: TGTGCCAGCAGCCAAGTCGGAAACACCATATATTTT
CDR3 protein: CASSQVGNTIYF
J gene: TRBJ1-3
clone size: .
V gene: TRBV3-1/TRBV3-2
D gene: .

CDR3 DNA: TGTGCCAGCAGCCTTCTAGCGGGAGTGGCAGATACGCAGTATTTT
CDR3 protein: CASSLLAGVADTQYF
J gene: TRBJ2-3
clone size: .
V gene: TRBV7-2
D gene: TRBD2

CDR3 DNA: TGTGCCAGTAAGGCAGCAGTAGGAGAGACCCAGCATTTT
CDR3 protein: CASKAAVGETQHF
J gene: TRBJ1-5
clone size: .
V gene: TRBV19
D gene: .

CDR3 DNA: TGTGCCACCAGCAGAGATACAGGAAATAATGAAAAACTGTTTTTT
CDR3 protein: CATSRDTGNNEKLFF
J gene: TRBJ1-4
clone size: .
V gene: TRBV15
D gene: .

CDR3 DNA: TGTGCCAGCAGTTTAGGTACAGGGTTGGGACAGCCCCAGCATTTT
CDR3 protein: CASSLGTGLGQPQHF
J gene: TRBJ1-5
clone size: .
V gene: TRBV28
D gene: .

CDR3 DNA: TGTGCCAGCAGCTTCGGACAGGGCCAGAGCTCTGGAAACACCATATATTTT
CDR3 protein: CASSFGQGQSSGNTIYF
J gene: TRBJ1-3
clone size: once
V gene: TRBV9
D gene: TRBD1

CDR3 DNA: TGTGCCAGTAGTCCCTCAAGTGGCAGGGGGTCCTCTGAAGCTTTCTTT
CDR3 protein: CASSPSSGRGSSEAFF
J gene: TRBJ1-1
clone size: .
V gene: TRBV19
D gene: TRBD1

CDR3 DNA: TGTGCCATCACGACAGGCCGTCAGGAGACCCAGTACTTC
CDR3 protein: CAITTGRQETQYF
J gene: TRBJ2-5
clone size: .
V gene: TRBV12-3/TRBV12-4
D gene: .

CDR3 DNA: TGCGCCAGCAGCCAAGAACGGGAAAGATTTTACGAGCAGTACTTC
CDR3 protein: CASSQERERFYEQYF
J gene: TRBJ2-7
clone size: .
V gene: TRBV4-3
D gene: .

CDR3 DNA: TGCGCCAGCAATCCAGGGATTTCGTTAGAGACCCAGTACTTC
CDR3 protein: CASNPGISLETQYF
J gene: TRBJ2-5
clone size: .
V gene: TRBV5-1
D gene: .

CDR3 DNA: TGTGCCAGCATTTGGACAGGATCGGGCGAGCAGTACTTC
CDR3 protein: CASIWTGSGEQYF
J gene: TRBJ2-7
clone size: .
V gene: TRBV12-3/TRBV12-4
D gene: TRBD1

CDR3 DNA: TGTGCCAGTAGTATAGATCATGGGGCCGGGGAGCTGTTTTTT
CDR3 protein: CASSIDHGAGELFF
J gene: TRBJ2-2
clone size: once
V gene: TRBV19
D gene: .

CDR3 DNA: TGTGCCAGCAGCTTAGAGGGTCCCGGGAGTGGGTCCTACGAGCAGTACTTC
CDR3 protein: CASSLEGPGSGSYEQYF
J gene: TRBJ2-7
clone size: .
V gene: TRBV7-9
D gene: .

CDR3 DNA: TGTGCCAGCAGTGACTCAACTAGCGGGAGATGTTGGAAGCAGTACTTC
CDR3 protein: CASSDSTSGRCWKQYF
J gene: TRBJ2-7
clone size: .
V gene: TRBV6-4
D gene: TRBD2

CDR3 DNA: TGTGCCAGCAGCTTAGTCCCGGGATCCCTGAACACTGAAGCTTTCTTT
CDR3 protein: CASSLVPGSLNTEAFF
J gene: TRBJ1-1
clone size: few
V gene: TRBV7-2
D gene: .

CDR3 DNA: TGTGCCAGCAGCCCGAGGCGAGGGCAGCAGCCCCAGCATTTT
CDR3 protein: CASSPRRGQQPQHF
J gene: TRBJ1-5
clone size: .
V gene: TRBV3-1/TRBV3-2
D gene: .

CDR3 DNA: TGTGCCAGCTCACCAGGGGGGCAGGGGGCCCTGAACACTGAAGCTTTCTTT
CDR3 protein: CASSPGGQGALNTEAFF
J gene: TRBJ1-1
clone size: .
V gene: TRBV18
D gene: TRBD1

CDR3 DNA: TGTGCCAGCAGCCCCCCCTTGGGGGCTGGCTATGGCTACACCTTC
CDR3 protein: CASSPPLGAGYGYTF
J gene: TRBJ1-2
clone size: .
V gene: TRBV28
D gene: .

CDR3 DNA: TGTGCCAGCAGCCATATCGGGGGGGGCGCTTACGAAAAACTGTTTTTT
CDR3 protein: CASSHIGGGAYEKLFF
J gene: TRBJ1-4
clone size: .
V gene: TRBV11-2
D gene: .

CDR3 DNA: TGTGCTACAGGTCAGCCCCAGCATTTT
CDR3 protein: CATGQPQHF
J gene: TRBJ1-5
clone size: .
V gene: TRBV28
D gene: .

CDR3 DNA: TGTGCCAGCAGCTTAGTACAGGGTAGCAGCAATCAGCCCCAGCATTTT
CDR3 protein: CASSLVQGSSNQPQHF
J gene: TRBJ1-5
clone size: .
V gene: TRBV7-9
D gene: .